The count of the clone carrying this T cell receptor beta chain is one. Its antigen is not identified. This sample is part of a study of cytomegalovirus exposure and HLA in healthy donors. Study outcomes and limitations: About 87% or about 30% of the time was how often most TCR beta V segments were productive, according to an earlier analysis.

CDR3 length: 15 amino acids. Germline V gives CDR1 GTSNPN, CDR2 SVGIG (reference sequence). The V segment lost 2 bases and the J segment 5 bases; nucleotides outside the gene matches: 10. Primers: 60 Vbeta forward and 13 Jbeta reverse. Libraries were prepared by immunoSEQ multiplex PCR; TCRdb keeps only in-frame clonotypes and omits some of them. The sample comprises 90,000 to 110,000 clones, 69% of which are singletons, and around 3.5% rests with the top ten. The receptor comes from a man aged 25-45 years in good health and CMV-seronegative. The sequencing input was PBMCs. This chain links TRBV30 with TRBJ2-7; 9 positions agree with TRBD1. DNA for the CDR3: TGTGCCTGGAGTAAGACAGGGGGACCCCTCCACGAGCAGTACTTC. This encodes CAWSKTGGPLHEQYF.